Listed below are T cell receptor beta chains from one sample, sequenced in a study of T cells in Graves' hyperthyroidism and ophthalmopathy. TCRdb passed the multiplex PCR reads through MiXCR, listing each CDR3 protein once. The data contain nearly 600,000 distinct CDR3 sequences, about 15% of them singletons. The sample comprised blood. These receptors were collected from a woman in her 30s with Graves' hyperthyroidism that later progressed to Graves' ophthalmopathy. The CDR3 runs from the conserved cysteine through the conserved F or W. Each record gives: D gene, J gene, clone size, V gene, CDR3 DNA, CDR3 protein. D genes are given only for firm matches. Rows may omit the clone size; those that give it use once, few, many or a size class.

d_call: TRBD1
j_call: TRBJ1-3
clone_size: many
v_call: TRBV6-1
cdr3_nt: TGTGCCAGCAGCGAGACAGGGACGGACGGAAACACCATATATTTT
cdr3_aa: CASSETGTDGNTIYF

d_call: -
j_call: TRBJ2-1
clone_size: few
v_call: TRBV29-1
cdr3_nt: TGCAGCGTTGAAAGCGACAAGGAAGCTTACAATGAGCAGTTCTTC
cdr3_aa: CSVESDKEAYNEQFF

d_call: TRBD2
j_call: TRBJ2-1
clone_size: few
v_call: TRBV7-9
cdr3_nt: TGTGCCAGCAGCTTAGCGGGGGGGTGGAACAATGAGCAGTTCTTC
cdr3_aa: CASSLAGGWNNEQFF

d_call: TRBD2
j_call: TRBJ2-1
clone_size: -
v_call: TRBV20-1
cdr3_nt: TGCAGTGCTAGGTCTGGACTAGCGGACTCCTACAATGAGCAGTTCTTC
cdr3_aa: CSARSGLADSYNEQFF

d_call: -
j_call: TRBJ2-5
clone_size: -
v_call: TRBV13
cdr3_nt: TGTGCCAGCAGCTCCACGGGACGGCGTGGGCAAGAGACCCAGTACTTC
cdr3_aa: CASSSTGRRGQETQYF

d_call: -
j_call: TRBJ2-4
clone_size: few
v_call: TRBV14
cdr3_nt: TGTGCCAGCAGCCAAACTACCCGGCCGGGAGTAGCCAAAAACATTCAGTACTTC
cdr3_aa: CASSQTTRPGVAKNIQYF

d_call: -
j_call: TRBJ1-1
clone_size: few
v_call: TRBV12-3/TRBV12-4
cdr3_nt: TGTGCCAGCAGTTTACAGGGGATGGTCTCTGAAGCTTTCTTT
cdr3_aa: CASSLQGMVSEAFF

d_call: -
j_call: TRBJ2-7
clone_size: -
v_call: TRBV19
cdr3_nt: TGTGCCAGTAGTATGCCCAGGGAAGTCTACGAGCAGTACTTC
cdr3_aa: CASSMPREVYEQYF

d_call: -
j_call: TRBJ2-7
clone_size: few
v_call: TRBV10-1
cdr3_nt: TGCGCCAGCAGTGAGGAGGGGGGCCGGATCTACGAGCAGTACTTC
cdr3_aa: CASSEEGGRIYEQYF

d_call: -
j_call: TRBJ1-1
clone_size: many
v_call: TRBV11-2
cdr3_nt: TGTGCCAGCAGGACCGGACGGGCCCGAGGTACTGAAGCTTTCTTT
cdr3_aa: CASRTGRARGTEAFF

d_call: TRBD1
j_call: TRBJ2-5
clone_size: -
v_call: TRBV18
cdr3_nt: TGTGCCAGCTCACCCGACAGGGTTGTGGCCCAGTACTTC
cdr3_aa: CASSPDRVVAQYF

d_call: -
j_call: TRBJ1-2
clone_size: many
v_call: TRBV18
cdr3_nt: TGTGCCAGCTCACCGTTTAACGAGGAGACTAACTATGGCTACACCTTC
cdr3_aa: CASSPFNEETNYGYTF

d_call: -
j_call: TRBJ1-1
clone_size: many
v_call: TRBV2
cdr3_nt: TGTGCCAGCAGCCTGGACAGTCCCACTGAAGCTTTCTTT
cdr3_aa: CASSLDSPTEAFF

d_call: TRBD2
j_call: TRBJ2-1
clone_size: many
v_call: TRBV6-2/TRBV6-3
cdr3_nt: TGTGCCAGCAGGATCGAGACGGGAGGGCCCCGCAATGAGCAGTTCTTC
cdr3_aa: CASRIETGGPRNEQFF

d_call: TRBD2
j_call: TRBJ2-7
clone_size: many
v_call: TRBV30
cdr3_nt: TGTGCCTGGGATGGGACTAGCGCCGAGCAGTACTTC
cdr3_aa: CAWDGTSAEQYF

d_call: TRBD2
j_call: TRBJ2-1
clone_size: few
v_call: TRBV19
cdr3_nt: TGTGCCAGTCACCTAGCGGGCGATGAGCAGTTCTTC
cdr3_aa: CASHLAGDEQFF

d_call: -
j_call: TRBJ2-7
clone_size: many
v_call: TRBV5-1
cdr3_nt: TGCGCCAGCAGCTCAGATGCCTACGAGCAGTACTTC
cdr3_aa: CASSSDAYEQYF

d_call: -
j_call: TRBJ2-2
clone_size: -
v_call: TRBV11-2
cdr3_nt: TGTGCCAGCAGCTCCGATCGAAGGGGGGCTAACACCGGGGAGCTGTTTTTT
cdr3_aa: CASSSDRRGANTGELFF

d_call: TRBD1
j_call: TRBJ2-2
clone_size: few
v_call: TRBV20-1
cdr3_nt: TGCAGTGCTAGAGATTACGACAGGGAATCCGAAAGAAACACCGGGGAGCTGTTTTTT
cdr3_aa: CSARDYDRESERNTGELFF

d_call: -
j_call: TRBJ2-2
clone_size: few
v_call: TRBV28
cdr3_nt: TGTGCCAGCAGTTCCGGGGGTGGTACCGGGGAGCTGTTTTTT
cdr3_aa: CASSSGGGTGELFF

d_call: TRBD2
j_call: TRBJ2-3
clone_size: many
v_call: TRBV28
cdr3_nt: TGTGCCAGCCGAGGACTAGCGGGAGTCGATGGATTGGATACGCAGTATTTT
cdr3_aa: CASRGLAGVDGLDTQYF

d_call: -
j_call: TRBJ1-2
clone_size: -
v_call: TRBV11-2
cdr3_nt: TGTGCCAGCAGTCCCGGGGGTACGGGAGGCTACACCTTC
cdr3_aa: CASSPGGTGGYTF

d_call: -
j_call: TRBJ1-5
clone_size: many
v_call: TRBV6-2/TRBV6-3
cdr3_nt: TGTGCCAGCAGTTGGAATCAGGGTTCGGTACATAGCAATCAGCCCCAGCATTTT
cdr3_aa: CASSWNQGSVHSNQPQHF

d_call: -
j_call: TRBJ2-7
clone_size: many
v_call: TRBV12-3/TRBV12-4
cdr3_nt: TGTGCCAGCACTTTTAGGGGGGAAACCTACGAGCAGTACTTC
cdr3_aa: CASTFRGETYEQYF

d_call: TRBD2
j_call: TRBJ2-7
clone_size: -
v_call: TRBV3-1
cdr3_nt: TGTGCCAGCAGCCAAGAGCTAGCGGGAGCTAGCGAGCAGTACTTC
cdr3_aa: CASSQELAGASEQYF

d_call: -
j_call: TRBJ2-1
clone_size: many
v_call: TRBV18
cdr3_nt: TGTGCCAGCTCAACGGGCGCTCGTGAGCAGTTCTTC
cdr3_aa: CASSTGAREQFF

d_call: -
j_call: TRBJ2-2
clone_size: many
v_call: TRBV7-2
cdr3_nt: TGTGCCAGCAGCTTGTTTCAGGGAAGAACCGGGGAGCTGTTTTTT
cdr3_aa: CASSLFQGRTGELFF

d_call: TRBD2
j_call: TRBJ2-2
clone_size: many
v_call: TRBV9
cdr3_nt: TGTGCCAGCAGCGTAGAAGCGGGAGCGAACACCGGGGAGCTGTTTTTT
cdr3_aa: CASSVEAGANTGELFF

d_call: -
j_call: TRBJ2-7
clone_size: many
v_call: TRBV29-1
cdr3_nt: TGCAGCGTTGAAAACTCAGAAGAGCAGTACTTC
cdr3_aa: CSVENSEEQYF

d_call: -
j_call: TRBJ2-1
clone_size: many
v_call: TRBV28
cdr3_nt: TGTGCCACCGAAGGGGAAGTTGAGCAGTTCTTC
cdr3_aa: CATEGEVEQFF

d_call: TRBD1
j_call: TRBJ2-1
clone_size: many
v_call: TRBV6-1
cdr3_nt: TGTGCCAGCAATCAACAGGGGGCAAATGAGCAGTTCTTC
cdr3_aa: CASNQQGANEQFF

d_call: -
j_call: TRBJ1-4
clone_size: many
v_call: TRBV19
cdr3_nt: TGTGCCAGTAGTATGGAAGAGGCAACTAATGAAAAACTGTTTTTT
cdr3_aa: CASSMEEATNEKLFF

d_call: -
j_call: TRBJ1-4
clone_size: many
v_call: TRBV9
cdr3_nt: TGTGCCAGCAGCGCCACAGGGGAAAAACTGTTTTTT
cdr3_aa: CASSATGEKLFF

d_call: TRBD1
j_call: TRBJ2-7
clone_size: many
v_call: TRBV27
cdr3_nt: TGTGCCAGCAGCACTCCTCTTTACCCGGGACAGGGGAGCTACGAGCAGTACTTC
cdr3_aa: CASSTPLYPGQGSYEQYF

d_call: -
j_call: TRBJ2-2
clone_size: many
v_call: TRBV3-1
cdr3_nt: TGTGCCAGCAGCCGTACAGACACCGGGGAGCTGTTTTTT
cdr3_aa: CASSRTDTGELFF

d_call: TRBD2
j_call: TRBJ2-1
clone_size: many
v_call: TRBV6-1
cdr3_nt: TGTGCCAGCGAACATGCTAGCGGCTATGAGCAGTTCTTC
cdr3_aa: CASEHASGYEQFF

d_call: -
j_call: TRBJ1-2
clone_size: many
v_call: TRBV20-1
cdr3_nt: TGCAGTGCTAGTCGGGGTATGAACTATGGCTACACCTTC
cdr3_aa: CSASRGMNYGYTF

d_call: TRBD1
j_call: TRBJ1-2
clone_size: many
v_call: TRBV24-1
cdr3_nt: TGTGCCACCAGTGATTTGCCGGGACAGGGTTTCGGTGGCTACACCTTC
cdr3_aa: CATSDLPGQGFGGYTF

d_call: -
j_call: TRBJ2-3
clone_size: -
v_call: TRBV28
cdr3_nt: TGTGCCAGCAGCCCGACCCACGACAGCCAGTTCACAGATACGCAGTATTTT
cdr3_aa: CASSPTHDSQFTDTQYF

d_call: -
j_call: TRBJ2-2
clone_size: -
v_call: TRBV5-4
cdr3_nt: TGTGCCAGCAGCTTCTTTCCCCGGAACACCGGGGAGCTGTTTTTT
cdr3_aa: CASSFFPRNTGELFF

d_call: TRBD2
j_call: TRBJ2-7
clone_size: -
v_call: TRBV2
cdr3_nt: TGTGCCAGCTCGGGACTAGCGGGAGGAGATAACGAGCAGTACTTC
cdr3_aa: CASSGLAGGDNEQYF

d_call: -
j_call: TRBJ2-3
clone_size: many
v_call: TRBV5-1
cdr3_nt: TGCGCCAGCAGCTTGGCGACAGCGGGCAAGGCTAGCACAGATACGCAGTATTTT
cdr3_aa: CASSLATAGKASTDTQYF

d_call: -
j_call: TRBJ1-6
clone_size: many
v_call: TRBV30
cdr3_nt: TGTGCCTGGAGTGTTGGGTCCTATAATTCACCCCTCCACTTT
cdr3_aa: CAWSVGSYNSPLHF

d_call: -
j_call: TRBJ2-5
clone_size: few
v_call: TRBV4-1
cdr3_nt: TGCGCCAGCAGGGGGGCAGCGGGCCTCCAAGAGACCCAGTACTTC
cdr3_aa: CASRGAAGLQETQYF

d_call: -
j_call: TRBJ2-1
clone_size: -
v_call: TRBV14
cdr3_nt: TGTGCCGGCAGCCAATTATGGGGTGACTGGTTCTTC
cdr3_aa: CAGSQLWGDWFF

d_call: -
j_call: TRBJ1-1
clone_size: many
v_call: TRBV10-3
cdr3_nt: TGTGCCATCAGTGACAGACAGAACACTGAAGCTTTCTTT
cdr3_aa: CAISDRQNTEAFF

d_call: TRBD1
j_call: TRBJ2-3
clone_size: -
v_call: TRBV5-4
cdr3_nt: TGTGCCAGCAGCCTTTGGACAGGGCGGGCAGATACGCAGTATTTT
cdr3_aa: CASSLWTGRADTQYF

d_call: -
j_call: TRBJ2-2
clone_size: many
v_call: TRBV28
cdr3_nt: TGTGCCAGCAGTTTCCCGGCGTACTCGAACACCGGGGAGCTGTTTTTT
cdr3_aa: CASSFPAYSNTGELFF

d_call: TRBD1
j_call: TRBJ2-5
clone_size: -
v_call: TRBV7-9
cdr3_nt: TGTGCCAGCAGCCCCCCCCCACTAGGACAGGGAATCACCCAAGAGACCCAGTACTTC
cdr3_aa: CASSPPPLGQGITQETQYF

d_call: -
j_call: TRBJ1-5
clone_size: -
v_call: TRBV7-2
cdr3_nt: TGTGCCAGCAGCCCCGACGGGGATAGCAATCAGCCCCAGCATTTT
cdr3_aa: CASSPDGDSNQPQHF

d_call: TRBD1
j_call: TRBJ2-5
clone_size: -
v_call: TRBV19
cdr3_nt: TGTGCCAGTGGGGGACAGGGGGCGCGGGAGACCCAGTACTTC
cdr3_aa: CASGGQGARETQYF

d_call: -
j_call: TRBJ2-7
clone_size: -
v_call: TRBV10-3
cdr3_nt: TGTGCCATCAGCGGGAGCAATTACGAGCAGTACTTC
cdr3_aa: CAISGSNYEQYF